This is a list of T cell receptor beta chains from one sample in a study of blood T cell repertoires in COVID-19. Libraries were prepared by immunoSEQ multiplex PCR; TCRdb keeps only in-frame clonotypes and omits some of them. Among roughly 56,000 clones listed, approximately 92% were seen once. Sequenced: peripheral blood. The receptors derive from a man in his forties or fifties with active COVID-19. The CDR3 runs from the conserved cysteine through the conserved F or W. The D gene is left open where the match is weak. Size is stated for part of the rows, as once, few or many counts, or as a class when the clone is expanded.

>TRBV7-3|.|TRBJ2-3|TRBD2
CASSPRLAGFTDTQYF
TGTGCCAGCAGCCCTAGACTAGCGGGATTCACAGATACGCAGTATTTT
>TRBV19|.|TRBJ1-1|.
CASIGTNIAPNTEAFF
TGTGCCAGTATCGGGACTAACATCGCCCCGAACACTGAAGCTTTCTTT
>TRBV18|once|TRBJ2-5|.
CASSPNQETQYF
TGTGCCAGCTCACCTAACCAAGAGACCCAGTACTTC
>TRBV10-3|.|TRBJ2-5|.
CAISELAPAFQETQYF
TGTGCCATCAGTGAATTAGCCCCGGCGTTCCAAGAGACCCAGTACTTC
>TRBV28|few|TRBJ2-2|TRBD1
CASSLSHRGEVFF
TGTGCCAGCAGTTTATCACACAGGGGAGAGGTGTTTTTT
>TRBV20-1|once|TRBJ1-3|.
CSANKGNTIYF
TGCAGTGCTAATAAAGGAAACACCATATATTTT
>TRBV9|.|TRBJ1-1|.
CASSVSGNTEAFF
TGTGCCAGCAGCGTTTCAGGGAACACTGAAGCTTTCTTT
>TRBV5-6|.|TRBJ2-3|.
CASSLQDTQYF
TGTGCCAGCAGCTTACAGGATACGCAGTATTTT
>TRBV10-2|.|TRBJ2-2|.
CASSFNRGGIGTGELFF
TGCGCCAGCTCTTTTAACAGGGGCGGGATCGGCACCGGGGAGCTGTTTTTT
>TRBV2|.|TRBJ1-4|.
CATINRDGTTNEKLFF
TGTGCCACGATTAACAGGGACGGAACAACTAATGAAAAACTGTTTTTT
>TRBV28|once|TRBJ1-5|TRBD1
CASSRGQGVGQPQHF
TGTGCCAGCAGTCGGGGACAGGGCGTAGGACAGCCCCAGCATTTT
>TRBV28|.|TRBJ1-6|.
CASEKDGDNNSPLHF
TGTGCCTCCGAAAAAGACGGGGATAATAATTCACCCCTCCACTTT
>TRBV5-1|.|TRBJ2-7|TRBD1
CASSTGTGGAGYEQYF
TGCGCCAGCAGCACAGGGACAGGGGGCGCTGGGTACGAGCAGTACTTC
>TRBV6-5|.|TRBJ1-5|TRBD1
CASSPGTARNQPQHF
TGTGCCAGCAGCCCCGGGACAGCCCGCAATCAGCCCCAGCATTTT
>TRBV2|.|TRBJ1-5|.
CASSVSGIDNQPQHF
TGTGCCAGCAGTGTTTCAGGAATCGACAATCAGCCCCAGCATTTT
>TRBV2|.|TRBJ1-5|.
CASSRGYSNQPQHF
TGTGCCAGCAGCAGAGGGTATAGCAATCAGCCCCAGCATTTT
>TRBV6-1|.|TRBJ1-4|TRBD1
CASSSRTGDEKLFF
TGTGCCAGCAGTTCTAGGACAGGGGACGAAAAACTGTTTTTT
>TRBV7-3|.|TRBJ1-1|TRBD1
CASSLSANRGEAFF
TGTGCCAGCAGCTTATCGGCTAACAGGGGAGAAGCTTTCTTT
>TRBV28|.|TRBJ2-7|.
CASSTRTGRGTYEQYF
TGTGCCAGCAGTACACGGACAGGGAGGGGGACCTACGAGCAGTACTTC
>TRBV14|few|TRBJ2-5|TRBD2
CASSQGFKSGRLETQYF
TGTGCCAGCAGCCAAGGTTTTAAGAGCGGGAGGCTCGAGACCCAGTACTTC
>TRBV5-1|once|TRBJ2-7|TRBD2
CASSIWDSGGPSSYEQYF
TGCGCCAGCAGCATCTGGGATAGCGGGGGGCCGTCCTCCTACGAGCAGTACTTC
>TRBV10-2|.|TRBJ2-7|.
CASSESGGAYEQYF
TGCGCCAGCAGTGAGTCCGGCGGCGCCTACGAGCAGTACTTC
>TRBV24-1|.|TRBJ2-1|TRBD1
CATSDPTFRTGGLAEQFF
TGTGCCACCAGTGACCCTACCTTCCGGACAGGGGGCCTAGCTGAGCAGTTCTTC
>TRBV12-3/TRBV12-4|.|TRBJ1-2|.
CASTDRDGYTF
TGTGCCAGCACCGACCGGGATGGCTACACCTTC